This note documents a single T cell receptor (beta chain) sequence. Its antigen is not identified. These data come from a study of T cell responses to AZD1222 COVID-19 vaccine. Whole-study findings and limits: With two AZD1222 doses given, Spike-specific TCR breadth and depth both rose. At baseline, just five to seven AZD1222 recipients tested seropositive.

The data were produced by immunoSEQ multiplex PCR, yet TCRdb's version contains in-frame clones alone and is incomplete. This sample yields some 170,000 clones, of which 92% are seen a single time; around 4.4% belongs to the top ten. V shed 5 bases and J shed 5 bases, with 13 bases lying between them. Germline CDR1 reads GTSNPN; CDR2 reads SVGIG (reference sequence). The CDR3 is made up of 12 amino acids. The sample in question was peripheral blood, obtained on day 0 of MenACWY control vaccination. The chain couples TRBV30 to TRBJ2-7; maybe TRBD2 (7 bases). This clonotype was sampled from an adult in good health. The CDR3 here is CAWVSGGHEQYF. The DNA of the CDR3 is TGTGCCTGGGTCTCGGGGGGCCACGAGCAGTACTTC.